The rows below give T cell receptor beta chains drawn from one sample of a study of control samples from healthy donors and cancer patients. The protocol was immunoSEQ multiplex PCR, while the TCRdb copy is restricted to in-frame clones and leaves out a portion. The sample consists of around 250,000 clones, around 79% of them appearing once. Input material: PBMCs. Every receptor here comes from a woman aged 55-69 years with lung cancer. CDR3s leave out the opening cysteine and the closing phenylalanine or tryptophan. The D gene is left open where the match is weak. Only part of the rows carry a size: once, few, many, or a class if the clone is expanded.

NA NA TRBJ1-1 TRBV28 ASSRGGSLGTEAF
NA NA TRBJ2-1 TRBV7-9 ASSLISGSYNEQF
NA NA TRBJ2-6 TRBV9 ASSSTTTGANVLT
NA NA TRBJ2-7 TRBV21-1 ASSKGDYISYEQY
TRBD2 NA TRBJ2-2 TRBV7-9 ASSLGALAGDTGELF
TRBD1 NA TRBJ1-2 TRBV29-1 SVELTGEAYGYT
TRBD2 NA TRBJ2-3 TRBV5-4 ASSATSGGPDTQY
TRBD2 NA TRBJ2-7 TRBV6-5 ASSYTTLGGGYEQY
TRBD2 NA TRBJ2-5 TRBV5-1 ASSPRGTSGEETQY
NA NA TRBJ2-5 TRBV3-1/TRBV3-2 ASSQSGVQETQY
TRBD1 NA TRBJ2-3 TRBV19 ASSEQTGYTQY
TRBD1 NA TRBJ2-2 TRBV19 ASSPGGAGSYTGELF
NA NA TRBJ1-2 TRBV10-2 ASSGPLSRTARLYGYT
NA few TRBJ2-5 TRBV3-1/TRBV3-2 ASSQGSGRKTQY
NA NA TRBJ1-1 TRBV6-1 ASSESKEGRAF
TRBD1 NA TRBJ1-2 TRBV6-5 ASRVRTGGYGYT
TRBD1 NA TRBJ1-2 TRBV19 ASNLQGAYGYT
NA few TRBJ2-1 TRBV10-3 AISESHRENVYEQF
TRBD1 NA TRBJ2-7 TRBV18 ASSSTGTGVGEQY
TRBD1 NA TRBJ2-1 TRBV18 ASSSQGPGSYNEQF
NA NA TRBJ2-3 TRBV15 ATSRAQGSTDTQY
NA NA TRBJ2-5 TRBV27 ASSRGPLRGETQY
TRBD1 NA TRBJ2-2 TRBV9 ASSVLGTGVPGELF
NA NA TRBJ1-2 TRBV5-8 ASQDRNKKMDGYT
TRBD1 NA TRBJ1-2 TRBV3-1/TRBV3-2 ASSQPGQGKGYT
NA NA TRBJ1-1 TRBV30 AWIGGPNTEAF
NA NA TRBJ2-3 TRBV11-2 ASSSYGEDTQY